The clone carrying this TCR beta chain appeared a few times. The antigen remains unidentified. The data were taken from a study of CD8+ T cells in alopecia areata. Treatment indicated: oral pan-JAK inhibitor, 5-10 mg twice daily. Trimming left V 5 bases short and J 2 bases short, with 14 bases between. Germline CDR1 is LNHDA and CDR2 is SQIVND (reference sequence). The CDR3 covers 15 residues. Sequencing relied on a cDNA template that was reverse transcribed from extracted RNA. Sequenced by immunoSEQ multiplex PCR; TCRdb stores in-frame clones only, minus some. This table holds 190,000 or so clones, roughly three fifths found once. Whole-study findings and limits: Scalp clonality and expanded CD8+ clones among the top 100 were significantly decreased by tofacitinib. Sequence data from scalp samples additionally include resident alphabeta T cells of normal skin. Elevated clonality characterized lesional scalp relative to normal scalp, particularly in alopecia totalis/universalis.

The specimen was CD8+ T cells sorted from blood, collected at week 24, from a patient treated with tofacitinib. The gene calls are TRBV19 and TRBJ2-3, with D unresolved. This clonotype was sampled from a human donor with alopecia areata. The CDR3 DNA reads as TGTGCCAGTAGTGCCCGGACGAAGGACACAGATACGCAGTATTTT. Translating it yields CASSARTKDTDTQYF.